In its sample, the clone carrying this TCR beta chain was seen once. Antigen unknown. This entry comes from a study of T cell clones after liver transplantation. On the study more broadly: Samples came pre-transplant, pre-randomization before withdrawal, and post-randomization after withdrawal ended. Study-wide results and caveats: Low donor cell numbers restricted donor-reactive repertoire measurement in a couple of subjects.

The table came from immunoSEQ multiplex PCR; TCRdb's copy has only in-frame clones and leaves some out. The sample consists of approximately 100,000 clones, 80% to 90% of them appearing once. This material consisted of CD4+ T cells from blood, taken approximately 43 months after liver transplant. This receptor was identified in a human patient who received a liver transplant. Some T cells could come from the graft donor.

The CDR3 nucleotides read TGTGCCAGCAGTGAACTCAGGGGGGGCGGAGAAAAACTGTTTTTT. It yields the protein CASSELRGGGEKLFF. The V gene is TRBV6-1, the J gene TRBJ1-4; 7 bases agree with TRBD1. From germline, CDR1 is MNHNS and CDR2 SASEGT. The CDR3 runs to 15 residues. V lost 2 bases and J lost 8; bases outside the gene matches: 8.